This T cell receptor (beta chain) was captured in a study of blood T cell repertoires in COVID-19. Study-level background: Nucleic acid was either cDNA or gDNA, and it came from T cells, B-cell-depleted T cells, or PBMCs.

The V and J ends lost 6 bases and 3 bases respectively, with 5 bases between them. The length of the CDR3 is 11 residues. Data came from immunoSEQ multiplex PCR; TCRdb stores just in-frame clones and leaves some out. Among some 25,000 clones listed, roughly 80% were seen once. The receptor was isolated from a man between 45 and 60 years old with active or convalescent COVID-19. The sample taken for sequencing was peripheral blood. This chain connects TRBV12-3 or TRBV12-4 to TRBJ2-5; D unclear. CDR3: CASSLEETQYF. Written as DNA, the CDR3 is TGTGCCAGCAGCCTAGAAGAGACCCAGTACTTC.